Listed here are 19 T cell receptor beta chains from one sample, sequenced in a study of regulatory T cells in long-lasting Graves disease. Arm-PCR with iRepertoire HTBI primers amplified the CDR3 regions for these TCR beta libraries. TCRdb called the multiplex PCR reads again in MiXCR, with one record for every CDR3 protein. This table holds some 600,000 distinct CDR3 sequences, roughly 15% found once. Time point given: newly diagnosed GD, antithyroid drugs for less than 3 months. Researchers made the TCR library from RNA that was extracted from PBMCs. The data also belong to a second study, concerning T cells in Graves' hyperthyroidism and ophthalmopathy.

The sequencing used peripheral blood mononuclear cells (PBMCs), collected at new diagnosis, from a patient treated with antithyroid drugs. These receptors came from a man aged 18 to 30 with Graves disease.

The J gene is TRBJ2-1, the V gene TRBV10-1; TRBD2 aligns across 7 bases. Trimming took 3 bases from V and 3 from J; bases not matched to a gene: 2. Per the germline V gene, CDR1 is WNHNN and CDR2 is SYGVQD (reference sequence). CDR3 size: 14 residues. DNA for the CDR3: TGCGCCAGCAGTGAACTAGCGATCTACAATGAGCAGTTCTTC. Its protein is CASSELAIYNEQFF.

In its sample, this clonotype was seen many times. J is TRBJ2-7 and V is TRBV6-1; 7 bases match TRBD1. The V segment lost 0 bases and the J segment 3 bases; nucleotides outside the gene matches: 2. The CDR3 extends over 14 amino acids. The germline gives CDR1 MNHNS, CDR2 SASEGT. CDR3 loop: CASSEAGGVYEQYF. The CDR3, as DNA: TGTGCCAGCAGTGAAGCAGGGGGCGTCTACGAGCAGTACTTC.

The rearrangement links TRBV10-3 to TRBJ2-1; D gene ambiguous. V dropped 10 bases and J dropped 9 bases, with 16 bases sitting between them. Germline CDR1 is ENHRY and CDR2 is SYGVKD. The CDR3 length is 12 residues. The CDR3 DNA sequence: TGTGCCACCCAACGAAATCTCGGTGAGCAGTTCTTC. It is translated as CATQRNLGEQFF.

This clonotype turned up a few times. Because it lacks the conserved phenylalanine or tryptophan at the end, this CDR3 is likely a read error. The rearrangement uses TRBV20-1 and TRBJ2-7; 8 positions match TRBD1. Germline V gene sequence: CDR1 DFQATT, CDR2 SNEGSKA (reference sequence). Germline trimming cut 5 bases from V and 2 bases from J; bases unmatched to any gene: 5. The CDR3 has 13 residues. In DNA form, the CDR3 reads TGCAGTGCTGGATGGACAGGGACCTACGAGCAGTACTCC. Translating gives CSAGWTGTYEQYS.

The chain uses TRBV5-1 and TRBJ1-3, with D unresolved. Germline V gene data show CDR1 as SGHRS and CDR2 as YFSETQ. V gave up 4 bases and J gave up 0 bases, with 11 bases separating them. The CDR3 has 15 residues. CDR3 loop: CASSPRADSGNTIYF. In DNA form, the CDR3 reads TGCGCCAGCAGCCCCCGGGCAGACTCTGGAAACACCATATATTTT.

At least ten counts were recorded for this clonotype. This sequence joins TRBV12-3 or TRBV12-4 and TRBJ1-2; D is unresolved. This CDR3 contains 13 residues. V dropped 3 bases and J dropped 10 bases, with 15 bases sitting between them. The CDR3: CASSLFDRPNYTF. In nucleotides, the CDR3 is TGTGCCAGCAGTTTGTTTGATCGGCCTAACTACACCTTC.

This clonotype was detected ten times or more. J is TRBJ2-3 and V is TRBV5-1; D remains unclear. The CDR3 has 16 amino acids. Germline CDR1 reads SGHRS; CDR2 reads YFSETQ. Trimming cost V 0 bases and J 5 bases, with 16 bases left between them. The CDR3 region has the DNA TGCGCCAGCAGCTTGGATTCGCGGACGCGTATAGATACGCAGTATTTT. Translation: CASSLDSRTRIDTQYF.

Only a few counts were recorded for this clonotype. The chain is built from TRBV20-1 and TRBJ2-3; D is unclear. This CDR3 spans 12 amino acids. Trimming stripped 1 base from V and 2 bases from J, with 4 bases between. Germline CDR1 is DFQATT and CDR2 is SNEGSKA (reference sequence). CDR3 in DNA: TGCAGTGCTAGAGGGGACACAGATACGCAGTATTTT. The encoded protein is CSARGDTDTQYF.

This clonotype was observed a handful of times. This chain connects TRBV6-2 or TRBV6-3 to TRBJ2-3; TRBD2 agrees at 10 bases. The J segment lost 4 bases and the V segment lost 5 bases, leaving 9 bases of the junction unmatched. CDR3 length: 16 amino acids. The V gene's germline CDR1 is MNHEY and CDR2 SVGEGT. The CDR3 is CASSVAAGGLPDTQYF. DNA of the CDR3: TGTGCCAGCAGTGTAGCAGCGGGAGGGCTCCCAGATACGCAGTATTTT.

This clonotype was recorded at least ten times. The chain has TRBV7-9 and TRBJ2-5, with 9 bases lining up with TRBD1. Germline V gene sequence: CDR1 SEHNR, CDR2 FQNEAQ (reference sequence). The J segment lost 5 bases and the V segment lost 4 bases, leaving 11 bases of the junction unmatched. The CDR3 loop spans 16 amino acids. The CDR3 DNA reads TGTGCCAGCAGCTCTACCGGGACAGGGATAACCGAGACCCAGTACTTC. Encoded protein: CASSSTGTGITETQYF. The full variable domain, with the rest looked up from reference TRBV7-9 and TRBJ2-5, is DTGVSQNPRHKITKRGQNVTFRCDPISEHNRLYWYRQTLGQGPEFLTYFQNEAQLEKSRLLSDRFSAERPKGSFSTLEIQRTEQGDSAMYLCASSSTGTGITETQYFGPGTRLLVL.

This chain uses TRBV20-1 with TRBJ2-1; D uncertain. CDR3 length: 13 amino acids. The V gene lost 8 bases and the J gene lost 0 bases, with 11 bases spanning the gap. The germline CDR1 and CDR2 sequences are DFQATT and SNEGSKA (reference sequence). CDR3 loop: CSTDSGSYNEQFF. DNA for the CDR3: TGCAGTACCGACTCTGGCTCCTACAATGAGCAGTTCTTC.

The CDR3 sequence: CASSLSGQSKTNEKLFF. DNA for the CDR3: TGTGCCAGCAGCTTATCGGGACAGAGTAAAACTAATGAAAAACTGTTTTTT. V is TRBV7-9 and J is TRBJ1-4, with 7 positions matching TRBD1. Per germline, CDR1 SEHNR and CDR2 FQNEAQ (reference sequence). The CDR3 runs to 17 residues. V shed 2 bases, J shed 1 base, and the junction held 7 bases outside the gene matches.

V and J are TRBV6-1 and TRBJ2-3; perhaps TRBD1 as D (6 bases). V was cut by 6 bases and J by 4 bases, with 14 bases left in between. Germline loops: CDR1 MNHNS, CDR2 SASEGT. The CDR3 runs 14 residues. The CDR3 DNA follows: TGTGCCAGCAGGCTCACAGGGTTCCCAGATACGCAGTATTTT. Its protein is CASRLTGFPDTQYF.

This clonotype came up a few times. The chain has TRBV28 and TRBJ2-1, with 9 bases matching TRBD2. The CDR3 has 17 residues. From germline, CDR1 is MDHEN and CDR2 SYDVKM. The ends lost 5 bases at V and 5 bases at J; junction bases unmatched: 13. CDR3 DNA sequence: TGTGCCAGCAGTGGCCGTAACTGGCGACTAGCGGACAATGAGCAGTTCTTC. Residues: CASSGRNWRLADNEQFF.

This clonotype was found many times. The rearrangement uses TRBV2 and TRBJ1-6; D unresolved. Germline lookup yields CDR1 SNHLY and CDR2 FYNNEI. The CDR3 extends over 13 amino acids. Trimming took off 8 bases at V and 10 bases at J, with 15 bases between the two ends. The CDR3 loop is CASGGNGWSPLHF. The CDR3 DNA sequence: TGTGCCAGCGGAGGGAACGGATGGTCACCCCTCCACTTT. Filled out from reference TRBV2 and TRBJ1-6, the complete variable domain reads EPEVTQTPSHQVTQMGQEVILRCVPISNHLYFYWYRQILGQKVEFLVSFYNNEISEKSEIFDDQFSVERPDGSNFTLKIRSTKLEDSAMYFCASGGNGWSPLHFGNGTRLTVT.

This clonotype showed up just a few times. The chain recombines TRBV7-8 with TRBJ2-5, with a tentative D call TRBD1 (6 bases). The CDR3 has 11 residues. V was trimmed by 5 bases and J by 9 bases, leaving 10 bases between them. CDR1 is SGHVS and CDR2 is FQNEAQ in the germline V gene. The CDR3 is CASSTQGSQYF. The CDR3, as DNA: TGTGCCAGCAGCACCCAGGGGTCCCAGTACTTC. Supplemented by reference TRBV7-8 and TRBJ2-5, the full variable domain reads GAGVSQSPRYKVAKRGQDVALRCDPISGHVSLFWYQQALGQGPEFLTYFQNEAQLDKSGLPSDRFFAERPEGSVSTLKIQRTQQEDSAVYLCASSTQGSQYFGPGTRLLVL.

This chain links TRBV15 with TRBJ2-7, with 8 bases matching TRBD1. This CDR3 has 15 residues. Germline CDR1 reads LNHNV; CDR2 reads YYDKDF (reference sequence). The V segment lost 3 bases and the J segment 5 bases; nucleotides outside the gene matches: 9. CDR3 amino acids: CATSRTTGESDEQYF. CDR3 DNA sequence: TGTGCCACCAGCAGGACGACAGGGGAATCGGACGAGCAGTACTTC. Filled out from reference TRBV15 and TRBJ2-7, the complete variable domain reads DAMVIQNPRYQVTQFGKPVTLSCSQTLNHNVMYWYQQKSSQAPKLLFHYYDKDFNNEADTPDNFQSRRPNTSFCFLDIRSPGLGDTAMYLCATSRTTGESDEQYFGPGTRLTVT.

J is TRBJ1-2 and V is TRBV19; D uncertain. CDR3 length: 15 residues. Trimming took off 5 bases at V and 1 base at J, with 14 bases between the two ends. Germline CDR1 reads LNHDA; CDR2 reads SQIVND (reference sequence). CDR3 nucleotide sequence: TGTGCCAGTAGTTCCACACGCACAGTTAACTATGGCTACACCTTC. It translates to CASSSTRTVNYGYTF.

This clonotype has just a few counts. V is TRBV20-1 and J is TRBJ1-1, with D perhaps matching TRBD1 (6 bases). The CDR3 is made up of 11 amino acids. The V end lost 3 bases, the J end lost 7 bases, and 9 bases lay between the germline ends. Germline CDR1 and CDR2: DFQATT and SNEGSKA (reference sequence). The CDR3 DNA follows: TGCAGTGCTAGCGAGGGGGGTGAAGCTTTCTTT. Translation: CSASEGGEAFF.